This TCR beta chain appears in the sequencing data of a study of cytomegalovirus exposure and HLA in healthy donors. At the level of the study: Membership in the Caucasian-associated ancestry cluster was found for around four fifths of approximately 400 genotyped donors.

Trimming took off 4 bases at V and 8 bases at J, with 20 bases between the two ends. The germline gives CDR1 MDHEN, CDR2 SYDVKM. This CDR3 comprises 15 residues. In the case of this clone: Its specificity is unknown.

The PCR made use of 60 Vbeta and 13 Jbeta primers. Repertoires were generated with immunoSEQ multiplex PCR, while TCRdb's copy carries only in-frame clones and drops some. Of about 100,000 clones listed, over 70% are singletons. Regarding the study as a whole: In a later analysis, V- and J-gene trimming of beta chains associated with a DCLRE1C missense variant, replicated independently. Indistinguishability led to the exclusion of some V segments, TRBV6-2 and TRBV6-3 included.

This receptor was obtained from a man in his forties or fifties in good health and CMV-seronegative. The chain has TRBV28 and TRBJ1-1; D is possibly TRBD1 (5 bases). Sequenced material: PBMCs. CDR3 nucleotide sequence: TGTGCCAGCAGTTCAGTTAGGGGCCCTCGGTACGAAGCTTTCTTT. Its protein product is CASSSVRGPRYEAFF.